Listed below are T cell receptor beta chains from one sample, sequenced in a study of cytomegalovirus exposure and HLA in healthy donors. TCRdb keeps only in-frame clones here, not all; method: immunoSEQ multiplex PCR. The data show almost 200,000 clones, with roughly three quarters seen just once and nearly 0.4% held by the top ten. The sample consisted of PBMCs. These receptors were obtained from a male donor in good health and CMV-seropositive. The CDR3 runs from the conserved cysteine through the conserved F or W. Each record gives: V gene, clone size, D gene, J gene, CDR3 DNA, CDR3 protein. A D gene is named only where the DNA matches it firmly. Clone size, where shown, is once, few, many, or a class for clones that have expanded.

>TRBV5-1|-|TRBD1|TRBJ1-4
TGCGCCAGCAGCCCGGGACAGGGAGGCTCAAAACTGTTTTTT
CASSPGQGGSKLFF
>TRBV28|-|-|TRBJ2-1
TGTGCCAGCACCCTTCGACTAGTTGTCGGCAATGAGCAGTTCTTC
CASTLRLVVGNEQFF
>TRBV5-4|-|TRBD1|TRBJ1-3
TGTGCCAGCAGCTTGCAGGGGGCGAGAAACACCATATATTTT
CASSLQGARNTIYF
>TRBV5-1|-|TRBD2|TRBJ2-5
TGCGCCAGCAGCTTGGGGCGGGGCGGCGGGGGGACCCAGTACTTC
CASSLGRGGGGTQYF
>TRBV7-6|-|-|TRBJ1-2
TGTGCCGGCCGCAACTACGCAGGGGCCCACACCTTC
CAGRNYAGAHTF
>TRBV7-8|few|TRBD2|TRBJ2-7
TGTGCCAGCAGCCCAGGGGGACTAGCGGGAGTTTACGAGCAGTACTTC
CASSPGGLAGVYEQYF
>TRBV29-1|few|-|TRBJ2-3
TGCAGCGTTGAAGATATAGGCGGAAGGATGCCCACAGATACGCAGTATTTT
CSVEDIGGRMPTDTQYF
>TRBV9|-|-|TRBJ1-1
TGTGCCAGCAGCGTAGAACCCTACTCCCGTCCGAACACTGAAGCTTTCTTT
CASSVEPYSRPNTEAFF
>TRBV27|-|TRBD1|TRBJ2-2
TGTGCCAGCAGTAGGATGCCGGGACAGGGATCGTCCGGGGAGCTGTTTTTT
CASSRMPGQGSSGELFF
>TRBV7-6|-|TRBD1|TRBJ1-1
TGTGCCAGCAGCACTCCCTTTCGAGGGGACAGGGGGGCTGAAGCTTTCTTT
CASSTPFRGDRGAEAFF
>TRBV19|-|-|TRBJ2-3
TGTGCCAGTAGTATGCTCTTTACTAGCACAGATACGCAGTATTTT
CASSMLFTSTDTQYF
>TRBV27|-|-|TRBJ2-7
TGTGCCAGCAGTTTAAACCCGTCCGGGACCTACGAGCAGTACTTC
CASSLNPSGTYEQYF
>TRBV7-8|-|TRBD1|TRBJ2-7
TGTGCCAGCAGCCCCTCGGGACAGGGCGTCTACGAGCAGTACTTC
CASSPSGQGVYEQYF
>TRBV15|once|-|TRBJ2-7
TGTGCCACCAGCAGAGATTTCGCAGGCAGGGCGCAGTACTTC
CATSRDFAGRAQYF
>TRBV9|once|TRBD1|TRBJ2-7
TGTGCCAGCAGCGTAGACAGGGGGCCCTACGAGCAGTACTTC
CASSVDRGPYEQYF
>TRBV4-3|once|-|TRBJ2-5
TGCGCCAGCAGCTTAGATCGGGGGGCCGGTGAGACCCAGTACTTC
CASSLDRGAGETQYF
>TRBV30|once|-|TRBJ1-1
TGTGCCTGCGGCGGGGGCATGAACACTGAAGCTTTCTTT
CACGGGMNTEAFF
>TRBV7-9|-|TRBD1|TRBJ1-2
TGTGCCAGCAGCTCCCGACAGGGGGCTGGCTATGGCTACACCTTC
CASSSRQGAGYGYTF
>TRBV4-3|-|-|TRBJ2-7
TGCGCCAGCAGCCAGGAGGGGATCTCCTACGAGCAGTACTTC
CASSQEGISYEQYF
>TRBV6-5|-|-|TRBJ1-5
TGTGCCAGCACGGGTAGTCTCACTCAGCCCCAGCATTTT
CASTGSLTQPQHF
>TRBV20-1|-|-|TRBJ2-5
TGCAGTGCTGCCCGGGAGACCCAGTACTTC
CSAARETQYF
>TRBV6-1|-|TRBD1|TRBJ2-7
TGTGCCAGCATGAACAGGGGCTACGAGCAGTACTTC
CASMNRGYEQYF
>TRBV27|-|-|TRBJ1-2
TGTGCCAGCATCCCAGGGAAATATGGCTACACCTTC
CASIPGKYGYTF
>TRBV5-4|-|TRBD1|TRBJ1-2
TGTGCCAGCAGCGGAGGACAGGGGGTGGGAGGCTACACCTTC
CASSGGQGVGGYTF
>TRBV5-1|-|TRBD2|TRBJ2-3
TGCGCCAGCAGCTCCCCCGATGGCGGGAGGGATACGCAGTATTTT
CASSSPDGGRDTQYF
>TRBV6-6|-|TRBD1|TRBJ1-2
TGTGCCAGCAGTTATGGGGGACAGGGGTGGGGTGGCTACACCTTC
CASSYGGQGWGGYTF